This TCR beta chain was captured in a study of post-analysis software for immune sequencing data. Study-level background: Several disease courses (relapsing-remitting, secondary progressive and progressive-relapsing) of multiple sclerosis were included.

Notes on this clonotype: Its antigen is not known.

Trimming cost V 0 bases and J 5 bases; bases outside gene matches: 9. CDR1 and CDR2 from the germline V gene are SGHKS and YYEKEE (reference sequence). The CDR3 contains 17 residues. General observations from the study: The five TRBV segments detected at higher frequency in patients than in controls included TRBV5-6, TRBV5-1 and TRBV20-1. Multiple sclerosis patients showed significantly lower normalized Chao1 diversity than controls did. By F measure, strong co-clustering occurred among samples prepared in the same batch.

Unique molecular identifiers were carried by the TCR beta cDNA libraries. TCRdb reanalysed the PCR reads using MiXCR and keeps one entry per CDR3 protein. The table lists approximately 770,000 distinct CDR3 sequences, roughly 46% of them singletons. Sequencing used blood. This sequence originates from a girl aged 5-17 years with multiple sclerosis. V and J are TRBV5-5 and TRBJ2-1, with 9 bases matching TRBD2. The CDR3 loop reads CASSLGGGLAGHNEQFF. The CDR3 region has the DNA TGTGCCAGCAGCTTGGGGGGGGGACTAGCCGGTCACAATGAGCAGTTCTTC.